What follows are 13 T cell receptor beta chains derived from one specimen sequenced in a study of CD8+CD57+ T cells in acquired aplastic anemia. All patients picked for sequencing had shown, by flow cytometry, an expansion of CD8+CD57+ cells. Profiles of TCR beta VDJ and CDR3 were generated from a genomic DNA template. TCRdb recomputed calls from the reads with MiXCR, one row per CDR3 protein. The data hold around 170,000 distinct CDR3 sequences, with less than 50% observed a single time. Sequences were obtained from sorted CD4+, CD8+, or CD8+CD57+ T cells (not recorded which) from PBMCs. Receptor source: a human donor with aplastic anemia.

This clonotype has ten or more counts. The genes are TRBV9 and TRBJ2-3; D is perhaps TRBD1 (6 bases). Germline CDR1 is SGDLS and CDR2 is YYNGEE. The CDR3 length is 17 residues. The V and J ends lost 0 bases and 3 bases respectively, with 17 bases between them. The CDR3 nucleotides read TGTGCCAGCAGCGTAGGAAGGAAAGACAGGAGGACAGATACGCAGTATTTT. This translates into CASSVGRKDRRTDTQYF.

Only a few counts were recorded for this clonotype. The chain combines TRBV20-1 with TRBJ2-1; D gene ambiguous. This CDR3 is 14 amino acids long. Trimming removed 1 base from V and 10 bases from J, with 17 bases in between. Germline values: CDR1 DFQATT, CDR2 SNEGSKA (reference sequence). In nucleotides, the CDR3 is TGCAGTGCTAGAGCCCCGATTGTACGCAGGGAGCAGTTCTTC. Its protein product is CSARAPIVRREQFF.

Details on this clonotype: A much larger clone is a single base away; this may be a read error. The CDR3 DNA reads as TGTGCCAGCAGCTCAGGACAGAGAGGCGAGACCCAGTACTTC. It codes for CASSSGQRGETQYF. V usage is TRBV2 and J usage is TRBJ2-5; TRBD1 is a possible D gene (6 bases). The germline V and J ends were trimmed by 6 bases and 5 bases, with 16 bases remaining between them. Germline V gives CDR1 SNHLY, CDR2 FYNNEI. CDR3 size: 14 residues.

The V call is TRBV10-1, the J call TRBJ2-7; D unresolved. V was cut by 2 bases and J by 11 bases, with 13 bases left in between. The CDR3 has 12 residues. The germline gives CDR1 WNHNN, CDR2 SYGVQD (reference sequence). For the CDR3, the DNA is TGCGCCAGCAGTGAGACCCGGGTGAGAGAGTACTTC. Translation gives CASSETRVREYF.

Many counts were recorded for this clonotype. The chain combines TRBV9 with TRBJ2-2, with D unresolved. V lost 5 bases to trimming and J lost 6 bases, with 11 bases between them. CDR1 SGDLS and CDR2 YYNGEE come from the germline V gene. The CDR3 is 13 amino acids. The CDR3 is CASSQRDSGELFF. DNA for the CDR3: TGTGCCAGCAGTCAAAGGGATTCCGGGGAGCTGTTTTTT.

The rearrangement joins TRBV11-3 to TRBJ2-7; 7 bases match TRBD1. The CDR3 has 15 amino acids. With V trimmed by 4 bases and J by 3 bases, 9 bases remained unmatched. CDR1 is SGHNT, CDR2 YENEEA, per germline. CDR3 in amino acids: CASSSGQTTIYEQYF. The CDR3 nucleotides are TGTGCCAGCAGCTCGGGACAGACTACGATCTACGAGCAGTACTTC.

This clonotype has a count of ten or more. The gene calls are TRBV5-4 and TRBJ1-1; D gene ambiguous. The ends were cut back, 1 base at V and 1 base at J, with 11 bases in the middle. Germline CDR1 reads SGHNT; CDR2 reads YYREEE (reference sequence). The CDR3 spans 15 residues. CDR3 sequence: CASSLPGSGNTEAFF. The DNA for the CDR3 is TGTGCCAGCAGCTTGCCGGGGAGCGGGAACACTGAAGCTTTCTTT.

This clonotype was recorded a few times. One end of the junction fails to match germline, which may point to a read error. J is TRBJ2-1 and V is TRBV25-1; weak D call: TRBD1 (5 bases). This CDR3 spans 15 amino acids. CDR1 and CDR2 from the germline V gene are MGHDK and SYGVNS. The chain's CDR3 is CASSPKGLPYDEQIF. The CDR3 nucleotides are TGTGCCAGCAGCCCAAAGGGGCTACCCTACGATGAGCAGATCTTC.

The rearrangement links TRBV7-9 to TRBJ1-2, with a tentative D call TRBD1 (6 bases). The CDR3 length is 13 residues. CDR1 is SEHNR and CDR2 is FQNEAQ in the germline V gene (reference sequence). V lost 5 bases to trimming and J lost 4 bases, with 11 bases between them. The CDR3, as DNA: TGTGCCAGCAGCCCGAGGGGGGGCTATGGCTACACCTTC. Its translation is CASSPRGGYGYTF. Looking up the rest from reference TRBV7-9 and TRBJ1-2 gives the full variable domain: DTGVSQNPRHKITKRGQNVTFRCDPISEHNRLYWYRQTLGQGPEFLTYFQNEAQLEKSRLLSDRFSAERPKGSFSTLEIQRTEQGDSAMYLCASSPRGGYGYTFGSGTRLTVV.

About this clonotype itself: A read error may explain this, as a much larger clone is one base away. The CDR3 loop is CAISYSAPENTEAFF. CDR3 coding DNA: TGTGCCATCAGTTACTCGGCTCCAGAGAACACTGAAGCTTTCTTT. The chain links TRBV10-3 to TRBJ1-1; D remains ambiguous. This CDR3 region has 15 residues. The V gene lost 5 bases and the J gene lost 1 base, with 14 bases spanning the gap. Per germline, CDR1 ENHRY and CDR2 SYGVKD.

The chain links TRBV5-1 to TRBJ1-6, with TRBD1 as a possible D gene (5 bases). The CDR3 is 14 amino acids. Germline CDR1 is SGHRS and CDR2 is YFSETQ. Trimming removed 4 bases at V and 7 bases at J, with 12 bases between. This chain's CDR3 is CASSTGRRNSPLHF. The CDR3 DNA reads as TGCGCCAGCAGCACGGGACGGCGGAATTCACCCCTCCACTTT. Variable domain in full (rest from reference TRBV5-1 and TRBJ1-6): KAGVTQTPRYLIKTRGQQVTLSCSPISGHRSVSWYQQTPGQGLQFLFEYFSETQRNKGNFPGRFSGRQFSNSRSEMNVSTLELGDSALYLCASSTGRRNSPLHFGNGTRLTVT.

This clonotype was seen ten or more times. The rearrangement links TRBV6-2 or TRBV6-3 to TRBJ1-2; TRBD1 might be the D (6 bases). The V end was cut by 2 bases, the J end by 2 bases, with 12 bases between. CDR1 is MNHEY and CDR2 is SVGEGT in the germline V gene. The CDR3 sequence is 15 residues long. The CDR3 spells CASSYPPGQNYGYTF. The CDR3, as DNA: TGTGCCAGCAGTTACCCGCCGGGACAAAACTATGGCTACACCTTC.

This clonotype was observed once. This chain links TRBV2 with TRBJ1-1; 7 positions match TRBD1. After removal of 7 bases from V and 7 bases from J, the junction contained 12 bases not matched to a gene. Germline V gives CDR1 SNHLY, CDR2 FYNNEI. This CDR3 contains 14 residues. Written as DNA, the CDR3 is TGTGCCAGCACCTTCCTCCCGGGACAGCTTGAAGCTTTCTTT. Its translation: CASTFLPGQLEAFF.